These 2 T cell receptor beta chains share one sample of origin, sequenced in a study of blood T cell repertoires in COVID-19. Sequenced by immunoSEQ multiplex PCR; TCRdb stores in-frame clones only, minus some. The sample consists of over 200,000 clones, 87% of them appearing once. The specimen was PBMCs or T cells enriched from blood (not recorded which). The receptor source for this set is a man aged 25-45 years who had recovered from COVID-19.

The CDR3 loop reads CASSSRLAGVVEQYF. The DNA for the CDR3 is TGTGCCAGCAGCTCCCGACTAGCGGGAGTCGTTGAGCAGTACTTC. The V call is TRBV7-6, the J call TRBJ2-7, with 12 positions matching TRBD2. In germline, CDR1 is SGHVS, CDR2 FNYEAQ. CDR3 length equals 15 residues. Trimming at V came to 4 bases and at J to 7 bases, leaving 8 bases not matched to a gene. Together with reference TRBV7-6 and TRBJ2-7, the CDR3 gives the full variable domain: GAGVSQSPRYKVTKRGQDVALRCDPISGHVSLYWYRQALGQGPEFLTYFNYEAQQDKSGLPNDRFSAERPEGSISTLTIQRTEQRDSAMYRCASSSRLAGVVEQYFGPGTRLTVT.

The gene calls are TRBV7-3 and TRBJ2-7; 10 bases are a match to TRBD2. Germline V gives CDR1 SGHTA, CDR2 FQGTGA. V lost 5 bases, J lost 2 bases, and 3 bases stayed unmatched. The CDR3 is 14 residues long. The CDR3 region has the DNA TGTGCCAGCAGCCAACTAGCGGGGCCCTACGAGCAGTACTTC. As protein: CASSQLAGPYEQYF. The variable domain in full, with the rest retrieved from reference TRBV7-3 and TRBJ2-7, is GAGVSQTPSNKVTEKGKYVELRCDPISGHTALYWYRQSLGQGPEFLIYFQGTGAADDSGLPNDRFFAVRPEGSVSTLKIQRTERGDSAVYLCASSQLAGPYEQYFGPGTRLTVT.